This T cell receptor beta chain was sequenced for a study of shared clonotypes between healthy human individuals. For this clone: The antigen is not known.

From CD4+ cells came CD45RA+ naive and CD45RA-negative memory subsets. Overall study results and limits: A handful of donors held around 5% of naive CD4 clonotypes in common. Genetic and exposure-history diversity was limited by the small donor number.

The CDR3 runs to 11 residues. CDR1 and CDR2 from the germline V gene are WSHSY and SAAADI. The V gene lost 9 bases and the J gene lost 1 base, with 7 bases spanning the gap. Repertoires were generated with immunoSEQ multiplex PCR, while TCRdb's copy carries only in-frame clones and drops some. The sample holds 850,000 to 1,200,000 clones, about 74% seen once. The TCR sequence derives from a man in his late teens or twenties in good health. Material: memory CD4+ T cells sorted from blood. The subset is: CD45RA-negative fraction. V is TRBV10-2 and J is TRBJ2-7; D not resolved. CDR3 nucleotides: TGCGCCAGTTTAGGTTCCTACGAGCAGTACTTC. This sequence encodes CASLGSYEQYF.